Below, one TCR beta chain is given with its context. The antigen is not known. Germline assignment: CDR1 LGHNA and CDR2 YSLEER. CDR3 length: 14 amino acids. V lost 0 bases to trimming and J lost 7 bases, with 9 bases between them. The data originate from a study of blood T cells in healthy people across ages. General study points: The authors considered diversity estimates from one million T cells to be underestimates.

A second about 7 to 12 cycle PCR used barcoded and J-beta primers. Using its own MiXCR run on the 5' RACE reads, TCRdb lists one record per CDR3 protein. The sample contains about 1.8 million distinct CDR3 sequences, about 50% of which appear only once. The chain links TRBV4-3 to TRBJ2-2; D not resolved. This sequence was found in a woman in her forties in good health. Sequencing used blood. The CDR3 sequence: CASSQEAANGELFF. In nucleotides, the CDR3 is TGCGCCAGCAGCCAAGAGGCTGCGAACGGGGAGCTGTTTTTT.